This T cell receptor (beta chain) was sequenced during a study of blood T cell repertoires in COVID-19. The germline gives CDR1 SNHLY, CDR2 FYNNEI. The CDR3 extends over 14 amino acids. Trimming removed 5 bases from V and 6 bases from J; junction bases left unmatched: 6. The data were produced by immunoSEQ multiplex PCR, yet TCRdb's version contains in-frame clones alone and is incomplete. The sample has tens of thousands of clones; 65% to 90% are singletons. This sequence was found in a man between 60 and 75 years old with acute or convalescent COVID-19. The sample taken for sequencing was peripheral blood. The rearrangement joins TRBV2 to TRBJ2-1; 8 nucleotides match TRBD2. CDR3 sequence: CASSSGGGFNEQFF. CDR3 DNA: TGTGCCAGCAGTTCCGGCGGGGGGTTCAATGAGCAGTTCTTC.